This T cell receptor (beta chain) derives from a study of blood T cell repertoires in COVID-19. Study-level information: From T cells, B-cell-depleted T cells, or PBMCs came the material, which was cDNA or gDNA.

This clone occurred a few times. In the authors' methods: Amplification from reference gene primers served as the basis for estimated nucleated cell counts. The repertoire was sequenced with immunoSEQ multiplex PCR; TCRdb's copy has only in-frame clones and lacks some. V and J calls and clone size follow that table, whereas D and trimming were derived from the DNA. Among roughly 100,000 clones listed, 85% were seen once. CDR1 and CDR2 from the germline V gene are SGHTA and FQGTGA. There are 17 residues in the CDR3. After removal of 5 bases from V and 1 base from J, the junction contained 14 bases not matched to a gene.

This clonotype originated in a man aged 50-60 years with acute or convalescent COVID-19. The V call is TRBV7-3, the J call TRBJ2-7; 7 bases fit TRBD2. The material sequenced was peripheral blood. The CDR3 loop is CASSPGASGGSSYEQYF. CDR3 sequence (DNA): TGTGCCAGCAGCCCCGGGGCTAGCGGAGGTTCATCCTACGAGCAGTACTTC.